The source of this TCR beta chain is a study of blood T cell repertoires in COVID-19. Study at large: Sites in the United States, Italy and Spain provided acute and convalescent COVID-19 samples. T cells, B-cell-depleted T cells, or PBMCs supplied cDNA or gDNA.

Germline V gene data show CDR1 as SGDLS and CDR2 as YYNGEE. This CDR3 comprises 15 residues. With V trimmed by 5 bases and J by 5 bases, 12 bases remained unmatched. In the authors' methods: How many nucleated cells were present was estimated from reference gene primer amplification. Some clones are missing from TCRdb's copy, which holds only in-frame ones; the method was immunoSEQ multiplex PCR. V and J calls and clone size follow that table, whereas D and trimming were derived from the DNA. The table lists under 200,000 clones, 80% to 90% of them singletons. The source is a man aged 55 to 70 with acute or convalescent COVID-19. Source material: peripheral blood. The rearrangement links TRBV9 to TRBJ1-2; 7 bases match TRBD1. The DNA of the CDR3 is TGTGCCAGCAGTTCAACCGGGACAGCTTATTATGGCTACACCTTC. This gives the protein CASSSTGTAYYGYTF.